This passage covers 7 T cell receptor beta chains from one sample sequenced in a study of response to subunit inactivated influenza vaccine. TCRdb recomputed calls from the RT-PCR reads with MiXCR, one row per CDR3 protein. Seen here are around 750,000 distinct CDR3 sequences, around 21% observed once, and the top ten hold about a tenth. The material sequenced was PBMCs from blood, taken more than 4 days after vaccination. The receptors here all came from a man aged 45-65 years who received an inactivated influenza vaccine.

J is TRBJ1-1 and V is TRBV5-1; D may be TRBD1 (6 bases). Germline CDR1 and CDR2: SGHRS and YFSETQ. The length of the CDR3 is 14 residues. V was shortened by 4 bases and J by 1 base, with 11 bases between the two germline ends. The CDR3 spells CASSTPTGNTEAFF. DNA of the CDR3: TGCGCCAGCAGCACCCCGACAGGGAACACTGAAGCTTTCTTT. Using reference TRBV5-1 and TRBJ1-1 for the parts outside the CDR3, the full variable domain is KAGVTQTPRYLIKTRGQQVTLSCSPISGHRSVSWYQQTPGQGLQFLFEYFSETQRNKGNFPGRFSGRQFSNSRSEMNVSTLELGDSALYLCASSTPTGNTEAFFGQGTRLTVV.

Only one count was recorded for this clonotype. The chain combines TRBV19 with TRBJ2-3, with D perhaps TRBD2 (5 bases). The V and J ends lost 4 bases and 6 bases respectively, with 17 bases between them. CDR1 LNHDA and CDR2 SQIVND come from the germline V gene (reference sequence). The CDR3 extends over 15 amino acids. The DNA of the CDR3 is TGTGCCAGTAGTACGGGGATAGCCGAAGAGGATACGCAGTATTTT. Protein product: CASSTGIAEEDTQYF. Drawing the rest from reference TRBV19 and TRBJ2-3, the complete variable domain is DGGITQSPKYLFRKEGQNVTLSCEQNLNHDAMYWYRQDPGQGLRLIYYSQIVNDFQKGDIAEGYSVSREKKESFPLTVTSAQKNPTAFYLCASSTGIAEEDTQYFGPGTRLTVL.

V and J are TRBV20-1 and TRBJ2-1; the match to TRBD1 covers 8 bases. The germline V gene encodes CDR1 DFQATT and CDR2 SNEGSKA (reference sequence). The ends lost 3 bases at V and 1 base at J; junction bases unmatched: 5. The CDR3 has 15 residues. CDR3 sequence reads: CSASDTGGSYNEQFF. In DNA, the CDR3 is TGCAGTGCTAGTGATACAGGGGGTTCCTACAATGAGCAGTTCTTC.

This rearrangement joins TRBV12-3 or TRBV12-4 to TRBJ2-2, with D perhaps TRBD2 (6 bases). There are 15 residues in the CDR3. Between the trimmed V and J ends, which lost 5 bases and 4 bases, there was a span of 14 bases. CDR3 loop: CASSNAGRSTGELFF. The DNA of the CDR3 is TGTGCCAGCAGTAACGCAGGGAGGAGCACCGGGGAGCTGTTTTTT.

This clonotype has ten or more counts. Here the CDR3 reads CAWSVGTSLNIQYF. In nucleotides, the CDR3 is TGTGCCTGGAGTGTAGGGACTAGTCTGAACATTCAGTACTTC. The chain joins TRBV30 to TRBJ2-4, with 8 bases lining up with TRBD2. This CDR3 contains 14 residues. V gave up 0 bases and J gave up 7 bases; unmatched junction bases: 5. Germline CDR1 reads GTSNPN; CDR2 reads SVGIG (reference sequence).

This clonotype was picked up a small number of times. The chain is built from TRBV5-1 and TRBJ2-7, with 14 bases aligning to TRBD2. V gave up 0 bases and J gave up 0 bases; unmatched junction bases: 5. The CDR3 is 18 residues long. Germline lookup yields CDR1 SGHRS and CDR2 YFSETQ. The CDR3 nucleotides read TGCGCCAGCAGCTTGGGTCGGACTAGCGGGAGGAGCTCCTACGAGCAGTACTTC. Protein sequence: CASSLGRTSGRSSYEQYF.

This clonotype was seen only a few times. The chain recombines TRBV12-3 or TRBV12-4 with TRBJ2-7, with D uncertain. The CDR3 has 12 amino acids. Trimming took 2 bases from V and 6 from J, leaving 8 bases between them. CDR3 sequence (DNA): TGTGCCAGCAGTTTACAGATTGCCGAGCAGTACTTC. Its protein product is CASSLQIAEQYF.